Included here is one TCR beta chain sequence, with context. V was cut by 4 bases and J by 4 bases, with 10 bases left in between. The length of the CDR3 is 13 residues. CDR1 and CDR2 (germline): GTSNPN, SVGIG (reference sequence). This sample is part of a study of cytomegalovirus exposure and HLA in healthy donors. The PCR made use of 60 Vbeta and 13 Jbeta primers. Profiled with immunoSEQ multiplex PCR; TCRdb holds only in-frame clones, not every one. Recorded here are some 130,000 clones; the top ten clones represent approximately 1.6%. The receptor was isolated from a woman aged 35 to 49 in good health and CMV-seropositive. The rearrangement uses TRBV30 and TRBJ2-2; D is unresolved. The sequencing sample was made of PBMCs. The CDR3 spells CAWTVLFTGELFF. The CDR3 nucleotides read TGTGCCTGGACGGTACTTTTCACCGGGGAGCTGTTTTTT.